These 13 T cell receptor beta chains were sequenced from one sample in a study of tumor-infiltrating lymphocytes in glioblastoma multiforme (dated by TCRdb to the late 2010s). Sequencer: Illumina HiSeq 2500. TCRB libraries were constructed from RNA through three rounds of nested multiplex PCR following a modified ARM-PCR protocol with multiple V-beta primers and a C-beta primer. TCRdb cleaned the public reads at Q25 with fastp, built clones with MiXCR and kept in-frame beta chains. Each entry is one CDR3 protein sequence, shown with its most common DNA and genes. Recorded for this sample are 9,000 or so distinct CDR3 sequences; 74% of them occurred a single time. Of the sample, about 76% is held by the ten largest clones. Sample: brain tumor tissue. These receptors originate from a male donor with glioblastoma.

The gene calls are TRBV11-3 and TRBJ2-2; 11 bases fit TRBD2. CDR3 length equals 18 residues. Germline V CDR1 and CDR2: SGHNT, YENEEA. J gave up 5 bases and V 5 bases, and 13 bases lay outside the gene matches. The CDR3 here is CASSTTSKLAGETGELFF. The CDR3 nucleotides read TGTGCCAGCAGCACCACCTCCAAACTAGCGGGAGAAACCGGGGAGCTGTTTTTT.

This clonotype was seen a single time. The chain links TRBV12-3 or TRBV12-4 to TRBJ2-7, with D tentatively TRBD2 (6 bases). The CDR3 has 13 residues. Trimming took 6 bases from V and 7 from J, leaving 16 bases between them. The CDR3 is CASSPGRGYEQYF. CDR3 sequence (DNA): TGTGCCAGCAGCCCGGGACGGGGGTATGAGCAGTACTTC.

Of note for this clonotype: The CDR3 end shows no conserved phenylalanine or tryptophan, and so a read error is likely. The chain combines TRBV6-6 with TRBJ2-1; no definite D call. Germline-derived CDR1 and CDR2 are MNHNY and SVGAGI (reference sequence). This CDR3 is 13 amino acids long. This CDR3 reads CGSSSSEDQEQFS. The CDR3 nucleotides are TGTGGCAGCAGTTCAAGCGAAGACCAGGAGCAGTTCTCC.

This clonotype was found once. This likely comes from a read error, as the CDR3 has no conserved phenylalanine or tryptophan at its end. This chain links TRBV10-3 with TRBJ1-5; D may be TRBD1 (5 bases). Germline V CDR1 and CDR2: ENHRY, SYGVKD. Trimming cost V 8 bases and J 2 bases, with 7 bases left between them. The CDR3 is 12 residues long. The CDR3 DNA reads as TGTGCCATCGGAGGGGGCAATCAGCCCCAGCATTTG. The encoded protein is CAIGGGNQPQHL.

For this clonotype: The junction departs from germline at one end; a sequencing error may be responsible. V and J are TRBV11-2 and TRBJ1-2, with D perhaps matching TRBD1 (6 bases). In germline, CDR1 is SGHAT, CDR2 FQNNGV. The CDR3 spans 15 residues. Here the CDR3 DNA reads TGTGCCAGCAGCCAGCCTACAGGGATTTACTGTGGCTTCACCTTC. It is translated as CASSQPTGIYCGFTF. Filled out from reference TRBV11-2 and TRBJ1-2, the complete variable domain reads EAGVAQSPRYKIIEKRQSVAFWCNPISGHATLYWYQQILGQGPKLLIQFQNNGVVDDSQLPKDRFSAERLKGVDSTLKIQPAKLEDSAVYLCASSQPTGIYCGFTFGSGTRLTVV.

The chain recombines TRBV20-1 with TRBJ2-1; 7 nucleotides align to TRBD2. After removal of 6 bases from V and 11 bases from J, the junction contained 19 bases not matched to a gene. The CDR3 is made up of 15 amino acids. CDR1 DFQATT and CDR2 SNEGSKA come from the germline V gene (reference sequence). CDR3 in DNA: TGCAGTGCCATCCGGCCGCTAGCGGCTCGTCCTAAGCAGTTCTTC. This gives the protein CSAIRPLAARPKQFF.

J is TRBJ2-7 and V is TRBV20-1; TRBD2 matches at 7 bases. The J segment lost 7 bases and the V segment lost 5 bases, leaving 14 bases of the junction unmatched. CDR1 is DFQATT, CDR2 SNEGSKA, per germline (reference sequence). This CDR3 comprises 14 residues. The CDR3 DNA follows: TGCAGTGCTTGGGACGGGAGAGCAGCGGGGGAGCAGTACGTC. It yields the protein CSAWDGRAAGEQYV.

Worth noting for this clonotype: An end of the junction differs from the germline gene, which may be a read error. The chain links TRBV20-1 to TRBJ1-6, with D possibly matching TRBD1 (6 bases). Germline-derived CDR1 and CDR2 are DFQATT and SNEGSKA (reference sequence). CDR3 length: 13 amino acids. Here the CDR3 DNA reads TGCAGTGCCAGAGGGGGGGAAGGCTCACCCCTCCACTTT. This gives the protein CSARGGEGSPLHF.

Details on this clonotype: Mismatch with germline at one junction end may stem from a read error. This chain connects TRBV11-2 to TRBJ2-2; TRBD2 agrees at 8 bases. The germline V gene has CDR1 SGHAT and CDR2 FQNNGV. CDR3 size: 15 residues. The CDR3 reads CVSSSSREGAGELFF. For the CDR3, the DNA is TGTGTCAGCAGCTCCAGCCGGGAGGGAGCCGGGGAGCTGTTTTTT.

CDR3 in DNA: TGTGCCAGCAGCCGGAACACCGGGGAGCTGTTTTTT. Protein sequence: CASSRNTGELFF. This chain connects TRBV6-1 to TRBJ2-2; D uncertain. The V gene's germline CDR1 is MNHNS and CDR2 SASEGT. There are 12 residues in the CDR3. The V end lost 6 bases, the J end lost 1 base, and 3 bases lay between the germline ends.

On this clonotype itself: Because the CDR3 is missing its conserved closing phenylalanine or tryptophan, this is likely a read error. The V call is TRBV10-3, the J call TRBJ2-5; 8 nucleotides line up with TRBD2. Unmatched junction bases numbered 6, after V lost 7 bases and J lost 2 bases. The CDR3 sequence is 14 residues long. The germline gives CDR1 ENHRY, CDR2 SYGVKD. In DNA form, the CDR3 reads TGTGCCATCAAAATGGCGGGAGGACAAGAGACCCAGTACTTA. This encodes CAIKMAGGQETQYL.

Concerning this clonotype: The conserved phenylalanine or tryptophan normally closing the CDR3 is absent here, so this likely arose from a read error. The DNA is left out, because the CDR3 cannot be placed on it with certainty; the CDR3 is given as TCRdb lists it. The J gene is TRBJ2-2, the V gene TRBV11-2; TRBD1 is the table's D call, not checked against the DNA. The CDR3 extends over 20 residues, inclusive of both ends. Germline V gene sequence: CDR1 SGHAT, CDR2 FQNNGV. The CDR3: CASTPSFGQGLAVNTGELLL.

Only one count was recorded for this clonotype. The chain combines TRBV5-5 with TRBJ2-2, with 7 bases lining up with TRBD1. J lost 6 bases, V lost 0 bases, and 5 bases had no gene match. The CDR3 extends over 15 amino acids. Germline assignment: CDR1 SGHKS and CDR2 YYEKEE (reference sequence). The CDR3 spells CASSLGQGISGELFF. CDR3 nucleotides: TGTGCCAGCAGCTTGGGACAGGGTATATCCGGGGAGCTGTTTTTT.